The present TCR beta chain was sequenced within a study of shared clonotypes between healthy human individuals. The assay was immunoSEQ multiplex PCR, and TCRdb's table has in-frame clones only and misses some. The sample includes about 2,500,000 clones, more than 80% of them seen just once. This clone was observed a handful of times. Per the germline V gene, CDR1 is SGDLS and CDR2 is YYNGEE. There are 14 residues in the CDR3. With 4 bases removed from V and 4 bases from J, the gap between germline ends came to 14 bases. Sequences were obtained from naive CD4+ T cells sorted from blood. Subset given: CD45RA+ positively selected. The chain joins TRBV9 to TRBJ1-1, with TRBD1 as a possible D gene (6 bases). The origin of this receptor is a man aged 18 to 30 in good health. This CDR3 is CASSPNGQSTEAFF. The CDR3 DNA sequence: TGTGCCAGCAGCCCCAACGGACAGAGCACTGAAGCTTTCTTT.